What follows are 26 T cell receptor beta chains derived from one specimen sequenced in a study of T cell clonality in common variable immunodeficiency. Study-wide findings and caveats: In common variable immunodeficiency, TCR beta chains reportedly carried fewer deletions and N-nucleotide insertions.

Antigen specificity for these receptors is unknown. Sequencing used immunoSEQ multiplex PCR; TCRdb keeps in-frame clones, though not all of them. There are 25,000 to 35,000 clones in the sample, none observed a single time. Sequencing used peripheral blood mononuclear cells. These receptor sequences come from a human donor with common variable immunodeficiency.

This clone was counted a few times. The CDR3 goes on 3 residues after the read ends, and that part is filled in from the germline J gene. The V gene is TRBV11-2, the J gene TRBJ2-1; D is uncertain. Germline CDR1 is SGHAT and CDR2 is FQNNGV. The CDR3 is made up of 15 amino acids. Trimming took off 4 bases at V and 6 bases at J, with 16 bases between the two ends. The DNA read from the CDR3 is TGTGCCAGCAGCTCCCCAGGTACGGTGGGCAATGAG. It encodes CASSSPGTVGNE. The whole CDR3 protein is CASSSPGTVGNEQFF.

In regard to this clone: The CDR3 end falls 3 residues outside the read, so it is completed with the germline J gene. The genes are TRBV18 and TRBJ1-5, with a weak D call TRBD1 (6 bases). This CDR3 comprises 16 residues. Trimming took off 3 bases at V and 6 bases at J, with 18 bases between the two ends. Germline CDR1 KGHSH, CDR2 LQKENI. The CDR3 loop is CASSPQGRGSSQPQHF. Incomplete CDR3 DNA: TGTGCCAGCTCACCCCAGGGGAGGGGATCCAGTCAGCCC.

A remark on this clone: The read halts 3 residues ahead of the CDR3 end, with the missing end drawn from the germline J gene. The V gene is TRBV19, the J gene TRBJ1-2; perhaps TRBD1 as D (6 bases). Germline values: CDR1 LNHDA, CDR2 SQIVND (reference sequence). The CDR3 runs 14 residues. Between the trimmed V and J ends, which lost 2 bases and 6 bases, there was a span of 13 bases. CDR3 in amino acids: CASSITAGVDGYTF. The part of the CDR3 DNA that was read is TGTGCCAGTAGTATAACCGCAGGGGTGGATGGC.

This clone was counted only a few times. The read is 3 residues too short to cover the CDR3 end, so that end is filled in from the germline J gene. The chain carries TRBV6-2 or TRBV6-3 and TRBJ1-2; 9 nucleotides align to TRBD1. The CDR3 length is 13 residues. The germline V gene encodes CDR1 MNHEY and CDR2 SVGEGT. The V and J ends lost 4 bases and 6 bases, in that order; junction bases with no gene match: 3. Incomplete CDR3 DNA: TGTGCCAGCAGTTTTACAGGGGGCCATGGC. This translates into CASSFTGGHG. The entire CDR3 protein reads CASSFTGGHGYTF.

Turning to this clone: The CDR3 end is not reached by the read, which stops 3 residues before it; the germline J gene fills it in. This chain joins TRBV19 and TRBJ1-1, with D maybe TRBD1 (5 bases). There are 16 residues in the CDR3. Germline V gene sequence: CDR1 LNHDA, CDR2 SQIVND (reference sequence). The CDR3 reads CASTAYGWGVGQEAFF. CDR3 bases read: TGTGCCAGTACCGCATATGGCTGGGGGGTAGGCCAGGAA.

On this clone: The CDR3 end is not reached by the read, which stops 3 residues before it; the germline J gene fills it in. The J gene is TRBJ1-5, the V gene TRBV5-6; 8 bases match TRBD1. Germline V CDR1 and CDR2: SGHDT, YYEEEE. Trimming took 2 bases from V and 4 from J; bases not matched to a gene: 5. The CDR3 covers 15 residues. The CDR3 loop is CASSFGTGINQPQHF. The sequenced part of the CDR3 DNA is TGTGCCAGCAGCTTTGGGACAGGAATTAATCAGCCC. The full variable domain, with the rest looked up from reference TRBV5-6 and TRBJ1-5, is DAGVTQSPTHLIKTRGQQVTLRCSPKSGHDTVSWYQQALGQGPQFIFQYYEEEERQRGNFPDRFSGHQFPNYSSELNVNALLLGDSALYLCASSFGTGINQPQHFGDGTRLSIL.

As regards this clone: With the read ending 3 residues before the CDR3 end, the germline J gene is used to fill in that end. This rearrangement joins TRBV6-4 to TRBJ1-6; 9 bases agree with TRBD1. This CDR3 is 16 amino acids long. Per germline, CDR1 MRHNA and CDR2 SNTAGT. V trimming: 2 bases; J trimming: 5 bases; junction bases outside the gene matches: 4. CDR3 region: CASSDRGQGNNSPLHF. The sequenced CDR3 bases are TGTGCCAGCAGTGACCGTGGACAGGGGAATAATTCACCC.

Many counts were recorded for this clone. The read stops 3 residues short of the end of the CDR3; the missing end is completed from the germline J gene. The genes are TRBV7-2 and TRBJ2-7; tentatively, D is TRBD2 (6 bases). Trimming stripped 1 base from V and 2 bases from J, with 9 bases between. The germline CDR1 and CDR2 sequences are SGHTA and FQGNSA. The length of the CDR3 is 14 residues. CDR3: CASSLEAGTYEQYF. Partial CDR3 DNA: TGTGCCAGCAGCTTAGAGGCGGGGACCTACGAG.

The sample holds a few counts of this clone. One end of the junction does not line up with germline, which may come from a read error. From the germline J gene comes the end of the CDR3, since the read stops 3 residues before it. The chain combines TRBV11-3 with TRBJ2-1; maybe TRBD1 (5 bases). Germline CDR1 reads SGHNT; CDR2 reads YENEEA. The CDR3 covers 15 residues. The CDR3 region is CASSLDQGFYNEQFF. Partial CDR3 DNA: TGTGCCAGCAGCCTAGATCAGGGATTCTACAATGAG.

This clone has just a few counts. The read ends 3 residues shy of where the CDR3 ends; the end is completed using the germline J gene. This chain links TRBV11-2 with TRBJ2-7, with TRBD2 matching 7 bases. Germline V gives CDR1 SGHAT, CDR2 FQNNGV. Unmatched junction bases numbered 12, after V lost 5 bases and J lost 5 bases. This CDR3 is built from 15 residues. CDR3 bases read: TGTGCCAGCAGCAAGCGGGGTACGGTCGCCGACGAG. It yields the protein CASSKRGTVADE. The whole CDR3 reads CASSKRGTVADEQYF.

Many counts were recorded for this clone. The CDR3 end falls 3 residues outside the read, so it is completed with the germline J gene. The rearrangement joins TRBV20-1 to TRBJ2-5; 8 nucleotides align to TRBD1. The CDR3 contains 14 residues. Germline CDR1 reads DFQATT; CDR2 reads SNEGSKA (reference sequence). Trimming took 4 bases from V and 7 from J; bases not matched to a gene: 11. The chain's CDR3 is CSAISDRGLGTQYF. The CDR3 bases that were read are TGCAGTGCTATTAGCGACAGGGGTCTCGGGACC.

This clone has a handful of counts. The CDR3 end lies 3 residues beyond the end of the read and is filled in from the germline J gene. The gene calls are TRBV30 and TRBJ1-1, with 8 nucleotides matching TRBD1. The CDR3 sequence is 13 residues long. V gave up 6 bases and J gave up 1 base; unmatched junction bases: 4. Germline loops: CDR1 GTSNPN, CDR2 SVGIG (reference sequence). CDR3 protein: CACNRGANTEAFF. The CDR3 bases that were read are TGTGCCTGCAACAGGGGGGCGAACACTGAA.

Many counts were recorded for this clone. At one end, the junction sequence differs from germline, possibly due to a read error. The CDR3 end lies 3 residues beyond the end of the read and is filled in from the germline J gene. The genes are TRBV18 and TRBJ2-3, with D hard to call. This CDR3 has 14 amino acids. Germline values: CDR1 KGHSH, CDR2 LQKENI. CDR3 DNA, as far as it was read: TGTGCCAGCTCGCCACCTAGGGTCGGCGATACG. This encodes CASSPPRVGDT. The whole CDR3 region reads CASSPPRVGDTQYF. Based on the CDR3 plus reference TRBV18 and TRBJ2-3, the full variable domain is NAGVMQNPRHLVRRRGQEARLRCSPMKGHSHVYWYRQLPEEGLKFMVYLQKENIIDESGMPKERFSAEFPKEGPSILRIQQVVRGDSAAYFCASSPPRVGDTQYFGPGTRLTVL.

This clone was counted ten times or more. The sequenced fragment ends 3 residues before the CDR3 boundary, so the rest is inferred from the germline J gene. The chain is built from TRBV19 and TRBJ2-7, with TRBD1 identical over 10 bases. Germline loops: CDR1 LNHDA, CDR2 SQIVND (reference sequence). The V segment lost 3 bases and the J segment 3 bases; nucleotides outside the gene matches: 5. The CDR3 length is 15 residues. Here the CDR3 reads CASSIFGQGGYEQYF. The CDR3 DNA, read in part, is TGTGCCAGTAGTATCTTCGGACAGGGGGGCTACGAG.

The sample holds a few counts of this clone. The sequence runs out 3 residues before the end of the CDR3; the remainder is reconstructed from the germline J gene. V gene TRBV19 combines with J gene TRBJ2-7; 10 bases map to TRBD1. With V trimmed by 3 bases and J by 2 bases, 4 bases remained unmatched. CDR3 size: 15 residues. Germline V gene data show CDR1 as LNHDA and CDR2 as SQIVND (reference sequence). CDR3 DNA (partial): TGTGCCAGTAGTATGGGACAGGGGACCACCTACGAG. This encodes CASSMGQGTTYE. The complete CDR3 protein is CASSMGQGTTYEQYF.

This clone has only a few counts. CDR3 DNA (partial): TGTGCCAGCTCACCAACTAGCGGGGGAGAGACC. The encoded protein is CASSPTSGGET. The full CDR3 is CASSPTSGGETQYF. The chain recombines TRBV18 with TRBJ2-5, with 11 bases aligning to TRBD2. The CDR3 is cut off 3 residues early in the read; its end comes from the germline J gene. The length of the CDR3 is 14 residues. Germline trimming cut 2 bases from V and 4 bases from J; bases unmatched to any gene: 0. Germline values: CDR1 KGHSH, CDR2 LQKENI.

This clone was counted only a few times. The read terminates 3 residues before the CDR3 end, so the remaining end is supplied by the germline J gene. This chain uses TRBV7-9 with TRBJ1-4; D possibly corresponds to TRBD1 (5 bases). Deletions cut 1 base from V and 5 bases from J, with 11 bases between. Germline V gives CDR1 SEHNR, CDR2 FQNEAQ (reference sequence). CDR3 size: 15 residues. The CDR3 DNA, read in part, is TGTGCCAGCAGCTTAGGGGCAGGGAAAAATGAAAAA. It encodes CASSLGAGKNEK. The whole CDR3 sequence reads CASSLGAGKNEKLFF.

This clone was seen only a few times. The CDR3 extends 3 residues past the end of the read, so its final part is completed from the germline J gene. The chain uses TRBV6-2 or TRBV6-3 and TRBJ1-1; D is ambiguous. Germline CDR1 reads MNHEY; CDR2 reads SVGEGT. V lost 0 bases, J lost 5 bases, and 10 bases lay in between. This CDR3 has 14 amino acids. CDR3 protein: CASSYSKSRTEAFF. The covered CDR3 bases are TGTGCCAGCAGTTACTCGAAGTCCAGGACTGAA.

This clone was seen at least ten times. The sequenced fragment ends 3 residues before the CDR3 boundary, so the rest is inferred from the germline J gene. The V and J genes are TRBV7-2 and TRBJ1-4; 8 positions agree with TRBD1. The CDR3 totals 14 residues. From germline, CDR1 is SGHTA and CDR2 FQGNSA. V gave up 5 bases and J gave up 8 bases; unmatched junction bases: 7. CDR3 DNA (partial): TGTGCCAGCAGCCTACAGGGGGATTGGGAAAAA. Translated: CASSLQGDWEK. The full-length CDR3 reads as CASSLQGDWEKLFF.

This clone showed up many times. The read gets to within 3 residues of the CDR3 end, and the germline J gene fills in the rest. V usage is TRBV19 and J usage is TRBJ2-1; 12 nucleotides line up with TRBD2. V trimming: 6 bases; J trimming: 7 bases; junction bases outside the gene matches: 10. Germline assignment: CDR1 LNHDA and CDR2 SQIVND (reference sequence). This CDR3 has 16 residues. The CDR3: CASRKLASGGGNEQFF. The CDR3 bases that were read are TGTGCCAGTAGGAAACTCGCTAGCGGGGGGGGTAATGAG.

This clone was picked up a small number of times. With the read ending 3 residues before the CDR3 end, the germline J gene is used to fill in that end. This sequence joins TRBV18 and TRBJ2-5, with 7 bases that match TRBD1. The V gene end was trimmed by 3 bases and the J gene end by 3 bases; junction bases not matched to a gene: 7. CDR3 size: 15 residues. Per the germline V gene, CDR1 is KGHSH and CDR2 is LQKENI. Here the CDR3 reads CASSPTAGGEETQYF. The CDR3 DNA, read in part, is TGTGCCAGCTCACCGACCGCAGGGGGAGAAGAGACC.

This clone has just a few counts. The DNA ends 3 residues before the CDR3 does, and the rest of the CDR3 is filled in from the germline J gene. The chain links TRBV2 to TRBJ1-4, with TRBD1 identical over 12 bases. Per germline, CDR1 SNHLY and CDR2 FYNNEI. The CDR3 loop spans 15 amino acids. The J segment lost 8 bases and the V segment lost 6 bases, leaving 7 bases of the junction unmatched. Incomplete CDR3 DNA: TGTGCCAGCAGCGTCCGGGACAGGGGGCGCGAAAAA. Its protein is CASSVRDRGREK. The CDR3 in full is CASSVRDRGREKLFF.

A remark on this clone: The CDR3 extends 3 residues past the end of the read, so its final part is completed from the germline J gene. The chain uses TRBV7-9 and TRBJ1-1; TRBD1 matches at 7 bases. The CDR3 spans 14 residues. Germline CDR1 SEHNR, CDR2 FQNEAQ (reference sequence). V was pared by 6 bases and J by 5 bases, with 9 bases of the junction left unmatched. This chain's CDR3 is CASRRDSWMTEAFF. The sequenced part of the CDR3 DNA is TGTGCCAGCAGACGGGACAGTTGGATGACTGAA.

As for this clone: The sequence runs out 3 residues before the end of the CDR3; the remainder is reconstructed from the germline J gene. The chain uses TRBV30 and TRBJ1-1; 7 nucleotides align to TRBD1. Per the germline V gene, CDR1 is GTSNPN and CDR2 is SVGIG (reference sequence). Trimming cost V 5 bases and J 1 base; bases outside gene matches: 7. This CDR3 has 14 amino acids. The CDR3 reads CAWGTGASNTEAFF. CDR3 DNA (partial): TGTGCCTGGGGTACAGGGGCTTCGAACACTGAA.

This clone was observed a handful of times. The read ends 3 residues shy of where the CDR3 ends; the end is completed using the germline J gene. The same CDR3 arises from other DNA sequences in this sample as well. The chain combines TRBV7-3 with TRBJ2-1; D is uncertain. Trimming stripped 5 bases from V and 2 bases from J, with 10 bases between. Germline CDR1 SGHTA, CDR2 FQGTGA. The CDR3 consists of 14 residues. Incomplete CDR3 DNA: TGTGCCAGCAGCCCAGTGCGGCCCTACAATGAG. Translated, it gives CASSPVRPYNE. The full-length CDR3 reads as CASSPVRPYNEQFF.

This clone was seen many times. The CDR3 end is not reached by the read, which stops 3 residues before it; the germline J gene fills it in. V is TRBV18 and J is TRBJ1-2; 7 nucleotides match TRBD1. The germline CDR1 and CDR2 sequences are KGHSH and LQKENI. The CDR3 is 13 residues long. V lost 6 bases, J lost 4 bases, and 5 bases stayed unmatched. This CDR3 is CASSSTGPYGYTF. The sequenced part of the CDR3 DNA is TGTGCCAGCTCCTCGACAGGGCCCTATGGC.